This T cell receptor beta chain appears in the sequencing data of a study of post-analysis software for immune sequencing data. Background on the study: Relapsing-remitting, secondary progressive and progressive-relapsing multiple sclerosis were all included among the disease courses.

Note on this clonotype: What it binds is not known.

TCR beta cDNA libraries had unique molecular identifiers. One entry per CDR3 protein results from TCRdb running MiXCR on the PCR reads. Seen here are about 430,000 distinct CDR3 sequences, roughly 38% observed once, and the top ten hold about 7.6%. The study, taken as a whole, reports: For normalized Chao1 diversity, multiple sclerosis patients scored significantly lower than controls did. About 5 TRBV segments were more frequent in patients than controls; TRBV5-6, TRBV5-1 and TRBV20-1 belonged to this group. The F measure placed samples prepared in the same batch into strongly shared clusters.

CDR3 length: 14 amino acids. Germline V gene sequence: CDR1 MNHEY, CDR2 SMNVEV (reference sequence). Trimming pared 2 bases from V and 1 base from J, leaving 9 bases between. The specimen sequenced was blood. This chain links TRBV27 with TRBJ2-7; a possible D gene is TRBD1 (6 bases). The receptor's source is a girl aged 2-10 years with multiple sclerosis. The CDR3 DNA follows: TGTGCCAGCAGTTTACAAACAGGGTCCTACGAGCAGTACTTC. It specifies CASSLQTGSYEQYF.